One T cell receptor (beta chain) is described in this entry. Following RNA extraction, reverse transcription yielded cDNA that acted as the sequencing template. Method: immunoSEQ multiplex PCR; TCRdb's copy keeps in-frame clones and lacks some. The sample lists 150,000 to 200,000 clones, about 47% occurring once. Germline V gives CDR1 MNHEY, CDR2 SMNVEV (reference sequence). The CDR3 has 15 amino acids. These data come from a study of CD8+ T cells in alopecia areata. The treatment was: oral pan-JAK inhibitor, 5-10 mg twice daily. V gene TRBV27 combines with J gene TRBJ2-5; perhaps TRBD2 as D (5 bases). The better agreement between TRBJ2-7 and the DNA end casts doubt on the J call. The material sequenced was CD8+ T cells sorted from blood, taken at approximately week 51, from a patient treated with tofacitinib. This TCR came from a human donor with alopecia areata. Here the CDR3 DNA reads TGTGCCAGCAGCAACTATGGGGAGCCGACCTACGAGCAGTACTTC. Translating it yields CASSNYGEPTYEQYF.